This TCR beta chain was sequenced in a study of regulatory T cells in long-lasting Graves disease. The CDR3 extends over 14 amino acids. CDR1 is MNHEY and CDR2 is SVGAGI in the germline V gene. Trimming cost V 1 base and J 10 bases; bases outside gene matches: 8. Both iRepertoire HTBI primers and Arm-PCR of CDR3 regions were used to build the TCR beta libraries. TCRdb independently ran MiXCR on the multiplex PCR reads; one entry per CDR3 protein. The repertoire holds 350,000 to 450,000 distinct CDR3 sequences, with more than 12% as singletons. This clonotype has a handful of counts. As for time point: newly diagnosed GD, antithyroid drugs for less than 3 months. Researchers made the TCR library from RNA that was extracted from PBMCs. Patients were from an endocrinology department in Xi'an, China. The same data also contributed to another study, on T cells in Graves' hyperthyroidism and ophthalmopathy. From that second work: The HTBI primer set was used in a first-round RT-PCR of the TCR CDR3. Most expanded thyroid clonotypes above 0.001 also appeared in blood.

The source is a woman between 25 and 40 years old with Graves disease. Here the sequenced sample was peripheral blood mononuclear cells (PBMCs), taken at new diagnosis, from a patient treated with antithyroid drugs. The chain is built from TRBV6-5 and TRBJ1-1, with 8 bases aligning to TRBD1. CDR3 nucleotides: TGTGCCAGCAGTTACTTACTACAGGGGGGGGGAGCTTTCTTT. It yields the protein CASSYLLQGGGAFF.